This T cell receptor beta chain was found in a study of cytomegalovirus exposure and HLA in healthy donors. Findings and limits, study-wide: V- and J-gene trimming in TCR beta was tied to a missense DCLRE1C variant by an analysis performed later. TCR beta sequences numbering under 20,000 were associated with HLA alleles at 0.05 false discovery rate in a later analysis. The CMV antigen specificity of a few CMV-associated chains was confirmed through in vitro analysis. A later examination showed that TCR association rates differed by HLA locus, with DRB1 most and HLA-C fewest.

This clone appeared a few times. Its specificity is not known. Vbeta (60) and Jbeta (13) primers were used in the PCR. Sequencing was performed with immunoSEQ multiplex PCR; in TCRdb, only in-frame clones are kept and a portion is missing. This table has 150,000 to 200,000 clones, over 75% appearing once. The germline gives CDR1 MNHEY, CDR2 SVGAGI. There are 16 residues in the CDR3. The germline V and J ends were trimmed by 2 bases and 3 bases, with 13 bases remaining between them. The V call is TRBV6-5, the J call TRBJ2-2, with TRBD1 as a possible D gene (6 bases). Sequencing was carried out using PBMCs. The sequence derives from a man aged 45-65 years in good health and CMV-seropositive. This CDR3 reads CASSYKGVGDTGELFF. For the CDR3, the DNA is TGTGCCAGCAGTTACAAGGGGGTAGGGGACACCGGGGAGCTGTTTTTT.